A single sample is the source of the 24 T cell receptor beta chains below, sequenced in a study of OX40 agonist ivuxolimab in advanced cancers. Repertoires were generated with immunoSEQ multiplex PCR, while TCRdb's copy carries only in-frame clones and drops some. This sample has about 58,000 clones, with 80% to 90% found just once. This sample comprised CD4+ or CD8+ T cells sorted from blood, obtained in a trial of the OX40 agonist ivuxolimab. The receptors shown here come from an adult with an advanced solid tumor such as melanoma, head and neck, liver or kidney cancer.

The chain links TRBV28 to TRBJ1-5; D is ambiguous. Germline V CDR1 and CDR2: MDHEN, SYDVKM. Trimming removed 3 bases at V and 2 bases at J, with 5 bases between. The CDR3 covers 13 residues. Written as DNA, the CDR3 is TGTGCCAGCAGTTTTGGAGGCAATCAGCCCCAGCATTTT. As protein: CASSFGGNQPQHF.

The rearrangement uses TRBV19 and TRBJ2-3; D possibly corresponds to TRBD1 (5 bases). The CDR3 extends over 14 amino acids. Germline CDR1 is LNHDA and CDR2 is SQIVND (reference sequence). V lost 6 bases and J 1 base, leaving 11 bases between the germline ends. Written as DNA, the CDR3 is TGTGCCAGTAGCGCAGGGCTGCGCACAGATACGCAGTATTTT. The encoded protein is CASSAGLRTDTQYF.

V and J are TRBV19 and TRBJ2-1; TRBD1 is a possible D gene (5 bases). CDR3 length: 15 amino acids. The V and J ends lost 5 bases and 7 bases respectively, with 18 bases between them. Germline V gene lookup returns CDR1 LNHDA and CDR2 SQIVND (reference sequence). The CDR3 DNA sequence: TGTGCCAGTAGTCCCGCTAAAAGGGGCGGTAATGAGCAGTTCTTC. Protein product: CASSPAKRGGNEQFF.

The chain employs TRBV28 and TRBJ1-1, with D unresolved. The CDR3 covers 11 residues. Germline CDR1 is MDHEN and CDR2 is SYDVKM. CDR3 region: CASLAGTEAFF. The DNA of the CDR3 is TGTGCAAGTTTGGCGGGCACTGAAGCTTTCTTT.

This chain links TRBV11-2 with TRBJ2-5, with a tentative D call TRBD2 (6 bases). The germline V gene encodes CDR1 SGHAT and CDR2 FQNNGV. Trimming stripped 6 bases from V and 2 bases from J, with 13 bases between. There are 14 residues in the CDR3. CDR3 bases: TGTGCCAGCAGGGGGGGTACCTGGCAAGAGACCCAGTACTTC. Translating it yields CASRGGTWQETQYF.

The V and J genes are TRBV5-6 and TRBJ2-1; D tentatively fits TRBD1 or TRBD2 (5 bases each). The CDR3 is 13 residues long. CDR1 is SGHDT and CDR2 is YYEEEE in the germline V gene. Trimming took off 5 bases at V and 6 bases at J, with 12 bases between the two ends. Here the CDR3 DNA reads TGTGCCAGCAGTTGGGACGTTTTCAATGAGCAGTTCTTC. As protein: CASSWDVFNEQFF.

The chain joins TRBV11-2 to TRBJ2-7, with a possible D match to TRBD1 (6 bases). V shed 1 base and J shed 6 bases, with 16 bases lying between them. The CDR3 contains 15 residues. Germline-derived CDR1 and CDR2 are SGHAT and FQNNGV. CDR3 loop: CASSLVRGIRGEQYF. CDR3 DNA: TGTGCCAGCAGCTTAGTGAGGGGTATCAGGGGCGAGCAGTACTTC.

The rearrangement links TRBV6-1 to TRBJ2-7; 10 bases align to TRBD1. CDR3 length: 13 amino acids. Trimming took 11 bases from V and 3 from J; bases not matched to a gene: 7. Germline V gene lookup returns CDR1 MNHNS and CDR2 SASEGT. The CDR3 spells CAVPGQGYYEQYF. The CDR3 nucleotides are TGTGCCGTTCCGGGACAGGGGTACTACGAGCAGTACTTC.

The chain combines TRBV6-5 with TRBJ2-3; 7 bases match TRBD2. Trimming took 6 bases from V and 4 from J; bases not matched to a gene: 7. Germline V gene data show CDR1 as MNHEY and CDR2 as SVGAGI. This CDR3 has 14 amino acids. The CDR3 here is CASSKTSEPDTQYF. CDR3 DNA: TGTGCCAGCAGCAAAACTAGCGAACCAGATACGCAGTATTTT.

CDR3 in amino acids: CASRPQHTQGSYEQYV. CDR3 nucleotide sequence: TGTGCCAGCAGGCCCCAACACACCCAGGGGTCCTACGAGCAGTACGTC. The chain links TRBV27 to TRBJ2-7, with a tentative D call TRBD1 (6 bases). V lost 6 bases and J 1 base, leaving 19 bases between the germline ends. This CDR3 contains 16 residues. In germline, CDR1 is MNHEY, CDR2 SMNVEV (reference sequence).

The chain carries TRBV6-5 and TRBJ1-2; possible D gene TRBD1, 6 bases. The germline CDR1 and CDR2 sequences are MNHEY and SVGAGI. The V end lost 2 bases, the J end lost 6 bases, and 16 bases lay between the germline ends. There are 15 residues in the CDR3. CDR3 sequence: CASSYARRGVHGYTF. CDR3 DNA: TGTGCCAGCAGTTACGCCCGCAGGGGAGTCCATGGCTACACCTTC.

The chain recombines TRBV4-1 with TRBJ2-1, with a possible D match to TRBD1 (7 bases). The V end lost 1 base, the J end lost 7 bases, and 11 bases lay between the germline ends. The CDR3 runs 14 residues. Germline CDR1 and CDR2: MGHRA and YSYEKL. This chain's CDR3 is CASSQVPGGNEQFF. The CDR3 region has the DNA TGCGCCAGCAGCCAAGTTCCAGGGGGGAATGAGCAGTTCTTC.

The chain links TRBV5-4 to TRBJ2-5, with 7 bases matching TRBD1. Per germline, CDR1 SGHNT and CDR2 YYREEE (reference sequence). This CDR3 comprises 14 residues. V lost 4 bases to trimming and J lost 2 bases; unmatched junction nucleotides: 5. The CDR3 nucleotides are TGTGCCAGCAGCCCCGGGACAGTACAAGAGACCCAGTACTTC. Translated, it gives CASSPGTVQETQYF.

V is TRBV4-2 and J is TRBJ1-5, with no clear D. The germline V gene encodes CDR1 LGHNA and CDR2 YNFKEQ. The CDR3 runs 15 residues. V shed 1 base and J shed 6 bases, with 13 bases lying between them. The CDR3 sequence: CASSQGRVPSQPQHF. CDR3 nucleotides: TGTGCCAGCAGCCAAGGAAGGGTCCCCTCTCAGCCCCAGCATTTT.

This CDR3 reads CASSFGGAGELFF. The CDR3, as DNA: TGTGCCAGCAGTTTTGGGGGGGCCGGGGAGCTGTTTTTT. The chain has TRBV28 and TRBJ2-2; 7 nucleotides align to TRBD2. With V trimmed by 3 bases and J by 6 bases, 1 base remained unmatched. CDR3 length equals 13 residues. Germline V gene lookup returns CDR1 MDHEN and CDR2 SYDVKM.

DNA of the CDR3: TGTGCCAGCAGCCGACCGACTAGCGCGGAGACCCAGTACTTC. Translating gives CASSRPTSAETQYF. The chain couples TRBV13 to TRBJ2-5; TRBD2 agrees at 8 bases. V dropped 5 bases and J dropped 5; count of bases not matched to a gene: 7. The germline gives CDR1 PRHDT, CDR2 FYEKMQ (reference sequence). The CDR3 spans 14 residues.

The V and J genes are TRBV6-5 and TRBJ1-2; D unclear. CDR1 and CDR2 (germline): MNHEY, SVGAGI. V dropped 6 bases and J dropped 4 bases, with 9 bases sitting between them. The CDR3 spans 12 residues. The CDR3 region has the DNA TGTGCCAGCAGCCCCGGATTCTATGGCTACACCTTC. Translated: CASSPGFYGYTF.

The rearrangement links TRBV4-1 to TRBJ2-7; 11 positions match TRBD2. CDR3 length: 15 residues. CDR1 is MGHRA, CDR2 YSYEKL, per germline. Trimming took 3 bases from V and 4 from J; bases not matched to a gene: 5. CDR3 DNA sequence: TGCGCCAGCAGCCATATAGCGGGAGGGCCGTACGAGCAGTACTTC. This translates into CASSHIAGGPYEQYF.

The rearrangement links TRBV19 to TRBJ1-5; 8 bases agree with TRBD1. Germline CDR1 LNHDA, CDR2 SQIVND (reference sequence). After removal of 1 base from V and 3 bases from J, the junction contained 5 bases not matched to a gene. This CDR3 is built from 16 residues. The CDR3 protein is CASSIADRALNQPQHF. CDR3 coding DNA: TGTGCCAGTAGTATAGCGGACAGGGCCCTCAATCAGCCCCAGCATTTT. Drawing the rest from reference TRBV19 and TRBJ1-5, the complete variable domain is DGGITQSPKYLFRKEGQNVTLSCEQNLNHDAMYWYRQDPGQGLRLIYYSQIVNDFQKGDIAEGYSVSREKKESFPLTVTSAQKNPTAFYLCASSIADRALNQPQHFGDGTRLSIL.

The rearrangement uses TRBV7-9 and TRBJ1-2; tentatively, D is TRBD1 (5 bases). There are 14 residues in the CDR3. Germline-derived CDR1 and CDR2 are SEHNR and FQNEAQ (reference sequence). V lost 1 base to trimming and J lost 2 bases, with 8 bases between them. The CDR3, as DNA: TGTGCCAGCAGCTTAGGCAGGGAAAACTATGGCTACACCTTC. Residues: CASSLGRENYGYTF.

This chain connects TRBV25-1 to TRBJ2-1, with D unresolved. The CDR3 consists of 12 residues. The V gene's germline CDR1 is MGHDK and CDR2 SYGVNS. V was pared by 4 bases and J by 8 bases, with 9 bases between. In DNA form, the CDR3 reads TGTGCCAGCAGTGGTAGACTTCATGAGCAGTTCTTC. This gives the protein CASSGRLHEQFF.

J is TRBJ1-1 and V is TRBV6-5; D gene ambiguous. The CDR3 consists of 14 residues. The V end was cut by 5 bases, the J end by 3 bases, with 13 bases between. Per germline, CDR1 MNHEY and CDR2 SVGAGI. The chain's CDR3 is CASSPHQSYTEAFF. CDR3 sequence (DNA): TGTGCCAGCAGTCCCCACCAGTCGTACACTGAAGCTTTCTTT.

The chain carries TRBV6-1 and TRBJ1-6; TRBD1 matches at 9 bases. V was clipped by 11 bases and J by 9 bases; unmatched bases: 11. CDR1 is MNHNS and CDR2 is SASEGT in the germline V gene. CDR3 length equals 14 residues. The CDR3 region has the DNA TGTGCCGCGAACCGACAGGGGGAGGCTTCACCCCTCCACTTT. Amino acids: CAANRQGEASPLHF.

The chain joins TRBV10-1 to TRBJ2-2, with D possibly TRBD1 on 5 matching bases. The CDR3 runs 14 residues. V shed 4 bases and J shed 3 bases, with 9 bases lying between them. In germline, CDR1 is WNHNN, CDR2 SYGVQD (reference sequence). Here the CDR3 DNA reads TGCGCCAGCAGTGCCGACAGACACACCGGGGAGCTGTTTTTT. Translating it yields CASSADRHTGELFF.